This is a list of T cell receptor beta chains from one sample in a study of T cells after yellow fever vaccination. TCRdb passed the 5' RACE reads through MiXCR, listing each CDR3 protein once. The sample gives 150,000 to 200,000 distinct CDR3 sequences, around 9% of which show up once; approximately 35% is in the top ten. The starting material was CD8+ T cells sorted from PBMCs, obtained 45 days after the yellow fever booster vaccination. Receptors originate from a man between 18 and 29 years old who received the YFV17D yellow fever vaccine. The CDR3 runs from the conserved cysteine through the conserved F or W. The order of the fields is D gene, V gene, clone size, J gene, CDR3 DNA, CDR3 protein. A D gene is named only where the DNA matches it firmly. Only some rows state a clone size, as once, few, many or a class for expanded clones.

D gene: TRBD2; V gene: TRBV24-1; clone size: many; J gene: TRBJ2-5; CDR3 DNA: TGTGCCACCAGTGATTTCCGGGGGGTCCAAGAGACCCAGTACTTC; CDR3 protein: CATSDFRGVQETQYF
D gene: .; V gene: TRBV27; clone size: .; J gene: TRBJ1-1; CDR3 DNA: TGTGCCAGCAGTCCCCAGGGGATACGGGACACTGAAGCTTTCTTT; CDR3 protein: CASSPQGIRDTEAFF
D gene: .; V gene: TRBV4-3; clone size: few; J gene: TRBJ1-5; CDR3 DNA: TGCGCCAGCAGCCAAGATTTAAGGGTTCGGCATCAGCCCCAGCATTTT; CDR3 protein: CASSQDLRVRHQPQHF
D gene: TRBD2; V gene: TRBV14; clone size: many; J gene: TRBJ2-3; CDR3 DNA: TGTGCCAGCAGCCCTAGACTGGCGGGGGCAGATACGCAGTATTTT; CDR3 protein: CASSPRLAGADTQYF
D gene: .; V gene: TRBV4-1; clone size: few; J gene: TRBJ2-1; CDR3 DNA: TGCGCCAGCAGCCTTAACCCGACAGGTACTTACTCCTACAATGAGCAGTTCTTC; CDR3 protein: CASSLNPTGTYSYNEQFF
D gene: .; V gene: TRBV20-1; clone size: .; J gene: TRBJ1-5; CDR3 DNA: TGCAGTGCTAGAGCAGGGTGGGATCTTCAGCCCCAGCATTTT; CDR3 protein: CSARAGWDLQPQHF
D gene: TRBD1; V gene: TRBV7-2; clone size: few; J gene: TRBJ1-3; CDR3 DNA: TGTGCCAGCAGCTCCGGGACAGGAGGAAACACCATATATTTT; CDR3 protein: CASSSGTGGNTIYF
D gene: .; V gene: TRBV5-1; clone size: many; J gene: TRBJ2-3; CDR3 DNA: TGCGCCAGCAGCTTGGGAGAGGCAGATACGCAGTATTTT; CDR3 protein: CASSLGEADTQYF
D gene: .; V gene: TRBV3-1; clone size: .; J gene: TRBJ1-2; CDR3 DNA: TGTGCCAGCAGCCAAGACGGGGGGCGCATTGGCTACACCTTC; CDR3 protein: CASSQDGGRIGYTF
D gene: .; V gene: TRBV27; clone size: .; J gene: TRBJ2-1; CDR3 DNA: TGTGCCAGCAGTTTGCAGGGCGACTACAATGAGCAGTTCTTC; CDR3 protein: CASSLQGDYNEQFF
D gene: .; V gene: TRBV6-4; clone size: few; J gene: TRBJ2-1; CDR3 DNA: TGTGCCAGCAGTGACTCGAACAGGAGGAATGAGCAGTTCTTC; CDR3 protein: CASSDSNRRNEQFF
D gene: .; V gene: TRBV5-1; clone size: once; J gene: TRBJ2-7; CDR3 DNA: TGCGCCAGCAGCTTGACAGGGTCCGAGCAGTACTTC; CDR3 protein: CASSLTGSEQYF
D gene: .; V gene: TRBV9; clone size: few; J gene: TRBJ2-3; CDR3 DNA: TGTGCCAGCAGCGTAGAGAGCTTCTCAGATACGCAGTATTTT; CDR3 protein: CASSVESFSDTQYF
D gene: TRBD2; V gene: TRBV6-2/TRBV6-3; clone size: few; J gene: TRBJ2-3; CDR3 DNA: TGTGCCAGCAGTGAGCGGGGGGTACCCGATACGCAGTATTTT; CDR3 protein: CASSERGVPDTQYF
D gene: .; V gene: TRBV4-1; clone size: many; J gene: TRBJ1-1; CDR3 DNA: TGCGCCAGCAGCCAAGCGGGCGGTGGGACTGAAGCTTTCTTT; CDR3 protein: CASSQAGGGTEAFF
D gene: .; V gene: TRBV4-2; clone size: few; J gene: TRBJ2-7; CDR3 DNA: TGTGCCAGCAGCCAAGGGGCTTACGAGCAGTACTTC; CDR3 protein: CASSQGAYEQYF
D gene: TRBD1; V gene: TRBV3-1; clone size: many; J gene: TRBJ1-5; CDR3 DNA: TGTGCCAGCAGCCCGACAGGGAGCAATCAGCCCCAGCATTTT; CDR3 protein: CASSPTGSNQPQHF
D gene: .; V gene: TRBV7-3; clone size: few; J gene: TRBJ2-1; CDR3 DNA: TGTGCCAGCAGCTTAGGAGGGGTGCGGTACAATGAGCAGTTCTTC; CDR3 protein: CASSLGGVRYNEQFF
D gene: .; V gene: TRBV6-5; clone size: few; J gene: TRBJ1-2; CDR3 DNA: TGTGCCAGCAGTTACTCCCCCACGGGGGTTCATGGCTACACCTTC; CDR3 protein: CASSYSPTGVHGYTF
D gene: .; V gene: TRBV29-1; clone size: .; J gene: TRBJ2-5; CDR3 DNA: TGCAGCGTTGAAGATATTAGCGGCCCAAAGGAGACCCAGTACTTC; CDR3 protein: CSVEDISGPKETQYF
D gene: .; V gene: TRBV10-3; clone size: few; J gene: TRBJ2-7; CDR3 DNA: TGTGCCATCAGTGAGTCAGCCTCGCCCCGTACCTACGAGCAGTACTTC; CDR3 protein: CAISESASPRTYEQYF
D gene: TRBD1; V gene: TRBV29-1; clone size: few; J gene: TRBJ1-1; CDR3 DNA: TGCAGCGGCCTCCCAGGACAGGGTATAACTGAAGCTTTCTTT; CDR3 protein: CSGLPGQGITEAFF
D gene: .; V gene: TRBV29-1; clone size: few; J gene: TRBJ2-1; CDR3 DNA: TGCAGCACCCGGGACAATGAGCAGTTCTTC; CDR3 protein: CSTRDNEQFF
D gene: .; V gene: TRBV5-6; clone size: .; J gene: TRBJ2-4; CDR3 DNA: TGTGCCAGCAGCCGGGGGGCCAAAAACATTCAGTACTTC; CDR3 protein: CASSRGAKNIQYF
D gene: .; V gene: TRBV7-3; clone size: .; J gene: TRBJ2-5; CDR3 DNA: TGTGCCAGCAGCTTAACGGGGGGGCCTTTGGAGACCCAGTACTTC; CDR3 protein: CASSLTGGPLETQYF
D gene: TRBD1; V gene: TRBV7-8; clone size: few; J gene: TRBJ2-7; CDR3 DNA: TGTGCCAGCAGCTTCACAGCAGGGGGCTACGAGCAGTACTTC; CDR3 protein: CASSFTAGGYEQYF
D gene: .; V gene: TRBV7-3; clone size: .; J gene: TRBJ1-3; CDR3 DNA: TGTGCCAGCAGCTTGACGACGGGAGCTGGAAACACCATATATTTT; CDR3 protein: CASSLTTGAGNTIYF
D gene: .; V gene: TRBV4-3; clone size: few; J gene: TRBJ1-2; CDR3 DNA: TGCGCCAGCAGCCAAGATAAGGGGTCCTATGGCTACACCTTC; CDR3 protein: CASSQDKGSYGYTF
D gene: TRBD1; V gene: TRBV27; clone size: few; J gene: TRBJ2-7; CDR3 DNA: TGTGCCAGCACCAGGACAGGGGGCCACGAGCAGTACTTC; CDR3 protein: CASTRTGGHEQYF
D gene: .; V gene: TRBV11-2; clone size: many; J gene: TRBJ2-4; CDR3 DNA: TGTGCCAGCAGCCAAAGGCCCGAGCTGGCCAAAAACATTCAGTACTTC; CDR3 protein: CASSQRPELAKNIQYF
D gene: .; V gene: TRBV18; clone size: .; J gene: TRBJ1-1; CDR3 DNA: TGTGCCAGCTCACCCAGTCCGAACACTGAAGCTTTCTTT; CDR3 protein: CASSPSPNTEAFF
D gene: .; V gene: TRBV10-3; clone size: .; J gene: TRBJ2-1; CDR3 DNA: TGTGCCATTACCAAGGACTGGATGAGTAATGAGCAGTTCTTC; CDR3 protein: CAITKDWMSNEQFF
D gene: TRBD2; V gene: TRBV27; clone size: .; J gene: TRBJ2-7; CDR3 DNA: TGTGCCAGCAGTTTGGTAACTAGCGGGGGGCCCCTCGAGCAGTACTTC; CDR3 protein: CASSLVTSGGPLEQYF
D gene: TRBD1; V gene: TRBV2; clone size: few; J gene: TRBJ1-5; CDR3 DNA: TGTGCCAGCAGTGAAGTAGGTCCAGGGGGTTACCAGCCCCAGCATTTT; CDR3 protein: CASSEVGPGGYQPQHF
D gene: .; V gene: TRBV23-1; clone size: .; J gene: TRBJ1-5; CDR3 DNA: TGCGCCAGCAGTCAACCCCTCGATCGGGGACAGCCCCAGCATTTT; CDR3 protein: CASSQPLDRGQPQHF
D gene: .; V gene: TRBV7-9; clone size: few; J gene: TRBJ1-3; CDR3 DNA: TGTGCCAGCAGGCCTGACAGAAGTGGAAACACCATATATTTT; CDR3 protein: CASRPDRSGNTIYF
D gene: TRBD2; V gene: TRBV5-1; clone size: .; J gene: TRBJ2-3; CDR3 DNA: TGCGCCAGCAGCTTGCTAGCGGGGGGGTTGACAGATACGCAGTATTTT; CDR3 protein: CASSLLAGGLTDTQYF
D gene: TRBD2; V gene: TRBV5-4; clone size: few; J gene: TRBJ2-5; CDR3 DNA: TGTGCCAGCAGCATACTGGGACTAGCGGGCGAAGAGACCCAGTACTTC; CDR3 protein: CASSILGLAGEETQYF
D gene: .; V gene: TRBV4-1; clone size: few; J gene: TRBJ2-1; CDR3 DNA: TGCGCCAGCAGCCTCAGGTTACTAGCCGGCCATGAGCAGTTCTTC; CDR3 protein: CASSLRLLAGHEQFF
D gene: TRBD2; V gene: TRBV7-2; clone size: few; J gene: TRBJ2-3; CDR3 DNA: TGTGCCAGCAGCTCACCCTCGTATAAGACTAGCGGGGTCCTTAGCACAGATACGCAGTATTTT; CDR3 protein: CASSSPSYKTSGVLSTDTQYF
D gene: .; V gene: TRBV27; clone size: .; J gene: TRBJ2-7; CDR3 DNA: TGTGCCAGCAGTTTTTGGGGCGCGGAGCAGTACTTC; CDR3 protein: CASSFWGAEQYF
D gene: .; V gene: TRBV6-2/TRBV6-3; clone size: many; J gene: TRBJ1-5; CDR3 DNA: TGTGCCAGCAGCTGGGACGATGGGGGCAATCAGCCCCAGCATTTT; CDR3 protein: CASSWDDGGNQPQHF
D gene: TRBD1; V gene: TRBV11-2; clone size: few; J gene: TRBJ2-1; CDR3 DNA: TGTGCCAGCAGCTTAGGCCCCCAGGGGGTTCACAATGAGCAGTTCTTC; CDR3 protein: CASSLGPQGVHNEQFF
D gene: .; V gene: TRBV9; clone size: .; J gene: TRBJ2-7; CDR3 DNA: TGTGCCAGCAGCGCACTTAGCGCTGGGGCGTTTGGGGACGAGCAGTACTTC; CDR3 protein: CASSALSAGAFGDEQYF
D gene: .; V gene: TRBV10-3; clone size: .; J gene: TRBJ2-3; CDR3 DNA: TGTGCCATCAGTGAATACCACAGGGTTAGCACAGATACGCAGTATTTT; CDR3 protein: CAISEYHRVSTDTQYF
D gene: TRBD2; V gene: TRBV4-3; clone size: .; J gene: TRBJ2-5; CDR3 DNA: TGCGCCAGCAGCCGACGACTAGCGGGGGGCGAGACCCAGTACTTC; CDR3 protein: CASSRRLAGGETQYF